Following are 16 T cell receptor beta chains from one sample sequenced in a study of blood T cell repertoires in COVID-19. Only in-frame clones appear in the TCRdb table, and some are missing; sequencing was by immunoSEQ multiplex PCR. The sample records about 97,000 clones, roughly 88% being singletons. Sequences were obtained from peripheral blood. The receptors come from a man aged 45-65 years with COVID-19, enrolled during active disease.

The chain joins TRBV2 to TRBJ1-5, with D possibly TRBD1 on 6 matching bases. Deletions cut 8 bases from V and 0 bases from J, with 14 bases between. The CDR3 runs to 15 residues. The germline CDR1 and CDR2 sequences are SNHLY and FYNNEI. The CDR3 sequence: CASRGDRNSNQPQHF. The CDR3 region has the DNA TGTGCCAGCCGTGGTGACAGGAATAGCAATCAGCCCCAGCATTTT.

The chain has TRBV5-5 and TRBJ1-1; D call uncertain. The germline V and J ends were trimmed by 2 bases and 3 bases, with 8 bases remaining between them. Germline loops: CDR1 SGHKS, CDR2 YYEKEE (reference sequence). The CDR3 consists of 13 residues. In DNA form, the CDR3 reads TGTGCCAGCAGCTTCGGGATACACACTGAAGCTTTCTTT. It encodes CASSFGIHTEAFF.

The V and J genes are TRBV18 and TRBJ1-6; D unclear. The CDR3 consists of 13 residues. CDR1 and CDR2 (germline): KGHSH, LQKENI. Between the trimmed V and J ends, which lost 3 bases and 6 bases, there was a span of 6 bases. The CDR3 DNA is TGTGCCAGCTCACCTGCGGGTAATTCACCCCTCCACTTT. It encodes CASSPAGNSPLHF.

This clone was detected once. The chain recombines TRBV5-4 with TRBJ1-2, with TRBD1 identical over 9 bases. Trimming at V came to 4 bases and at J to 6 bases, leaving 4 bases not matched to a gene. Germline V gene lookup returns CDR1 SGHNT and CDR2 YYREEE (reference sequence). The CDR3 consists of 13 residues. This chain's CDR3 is CASSRDRDDGYTF. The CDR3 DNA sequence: TGTGCCAGCAGCAGGGACAGGGACGATGGCTACACCTTC.

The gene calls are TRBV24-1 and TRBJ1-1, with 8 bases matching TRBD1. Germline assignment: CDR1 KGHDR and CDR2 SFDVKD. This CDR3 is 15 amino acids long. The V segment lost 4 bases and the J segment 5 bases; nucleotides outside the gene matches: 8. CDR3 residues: CATSDQTGGRTEAFF. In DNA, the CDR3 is TGTGCCACCAGTGACCAAACAGGGGGTAGGACTGAAGCTTTCTTT.

The CDR3 nucleotides read TGTGCCAGCAGCTTAAACCAGGGGGAGCAGTTCTTC. Protein sequence: CASSLNQGEQFF. The gene calls are TRBV7-3 and TRBJ2-1; D possibly corresponds to TRBD1 (6 bases). This CDR3 comprises 12 residues. CDR1 and CDR2 (germline): SGHTA, FQGTGA. V lost 1 base and J 10 bases, leaving 8 bases between the germline ends. Together with reference TRBV7-3 and TRBJ2-1, the CDR3 gives the full variable domain: GAGVSQTPSNKVTEKGKYVELRCDPISGHTALYWYRQSLGQGPEFLIYFQGTGAADDSGLPNDRFFAVRPEGSVSTLKIQRTERGDSAVYLCASSLNQGEQFFGPGTRLTVL.

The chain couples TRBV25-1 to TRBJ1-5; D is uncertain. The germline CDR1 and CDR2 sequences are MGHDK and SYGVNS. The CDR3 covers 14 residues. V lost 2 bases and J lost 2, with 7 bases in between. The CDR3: CASSESVGNQPQHF. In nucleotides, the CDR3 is TGTGCCAGCAGTGAAAGCGTGGGCAATCAGCCCCAGCATTTT.

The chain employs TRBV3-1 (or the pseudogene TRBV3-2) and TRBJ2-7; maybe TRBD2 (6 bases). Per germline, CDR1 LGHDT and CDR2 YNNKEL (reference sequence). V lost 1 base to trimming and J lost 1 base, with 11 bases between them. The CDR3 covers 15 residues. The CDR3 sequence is CASSQVGAGSYEQYF. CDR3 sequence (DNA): TGTGCCAGCAGCCAAGTCGGCGCGGGGTCCTACGAGCAGTACTTC.

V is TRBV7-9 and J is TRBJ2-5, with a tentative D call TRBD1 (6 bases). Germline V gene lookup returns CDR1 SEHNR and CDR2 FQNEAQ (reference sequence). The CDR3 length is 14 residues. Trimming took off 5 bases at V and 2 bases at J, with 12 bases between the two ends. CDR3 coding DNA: TGTGCCAGCAGCCGACAGACAGGACAAGAGACCCAGTACTTC. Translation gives CASSRQTGQETQYF.

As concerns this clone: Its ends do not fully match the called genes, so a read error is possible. CDR3 DNA sequence: TGTGCTAGCAGCCCCCTGACAGTAGCCGGGGAGCTGTTTTTT. Encoded protein: CASSPLTVAGELFF. The chain recombines TRBV7-7 with TRBJ2-2, with D tentatively TRBD1 (5 bases). The CDR3 extends over 14 amino acids. From germline, CDR1 is SSHAT and CDR2 FNYEAQ (reference sequence).

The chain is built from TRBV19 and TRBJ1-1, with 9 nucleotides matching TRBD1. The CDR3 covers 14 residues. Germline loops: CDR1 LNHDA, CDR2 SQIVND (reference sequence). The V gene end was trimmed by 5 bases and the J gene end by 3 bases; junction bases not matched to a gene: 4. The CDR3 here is CASSSTGGDTEAFF. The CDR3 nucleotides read TGTGCCAGTAGTTCCACAGGGGGCGACACTGAAGCTTTCTTT.

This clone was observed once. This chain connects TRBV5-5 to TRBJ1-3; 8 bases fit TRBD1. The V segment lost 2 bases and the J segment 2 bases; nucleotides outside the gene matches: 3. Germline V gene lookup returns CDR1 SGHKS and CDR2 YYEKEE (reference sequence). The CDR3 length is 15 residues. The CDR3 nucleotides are TGTGCCAGCAGCTTTGGACAGGGCACTGGAAACACCATATATTTT. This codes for CASSFGQGTGNTIYF.

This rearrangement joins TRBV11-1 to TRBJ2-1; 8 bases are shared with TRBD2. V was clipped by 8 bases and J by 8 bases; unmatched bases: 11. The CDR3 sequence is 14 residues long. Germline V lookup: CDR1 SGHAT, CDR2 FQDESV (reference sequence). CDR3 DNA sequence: TGTGCCAGCTTCGGGGGCGGGGGGCACTATGAGCAGTTCTTC. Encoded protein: CASFGGGGHYEQFF.

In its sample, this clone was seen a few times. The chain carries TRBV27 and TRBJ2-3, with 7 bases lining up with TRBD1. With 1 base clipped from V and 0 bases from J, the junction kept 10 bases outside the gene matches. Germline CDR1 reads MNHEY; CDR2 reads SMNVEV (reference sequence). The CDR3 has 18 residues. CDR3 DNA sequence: TGTGCCAGCAGTTTATTCTCATCTTGGGACAGTAGCACAGATACGCAGTATTTT. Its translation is CASSLFSSWDSSTDTQYF.

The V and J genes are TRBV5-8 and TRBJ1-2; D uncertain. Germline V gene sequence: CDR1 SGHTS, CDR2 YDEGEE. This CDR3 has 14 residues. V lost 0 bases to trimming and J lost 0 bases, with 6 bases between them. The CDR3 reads CASSLEPANYGYTF. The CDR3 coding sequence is TGTGCCAGCAGCTTGGAGCCGGCTAACTATGGCTACACCTTC.

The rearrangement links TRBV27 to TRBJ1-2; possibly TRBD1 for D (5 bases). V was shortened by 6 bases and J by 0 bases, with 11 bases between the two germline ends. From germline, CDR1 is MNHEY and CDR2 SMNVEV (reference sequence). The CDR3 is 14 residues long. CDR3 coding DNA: TGTGCCAGCAGACCTGTGACAGCTAACTATGGCTACACCTTC. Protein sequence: CASRPVTANYGYTF.